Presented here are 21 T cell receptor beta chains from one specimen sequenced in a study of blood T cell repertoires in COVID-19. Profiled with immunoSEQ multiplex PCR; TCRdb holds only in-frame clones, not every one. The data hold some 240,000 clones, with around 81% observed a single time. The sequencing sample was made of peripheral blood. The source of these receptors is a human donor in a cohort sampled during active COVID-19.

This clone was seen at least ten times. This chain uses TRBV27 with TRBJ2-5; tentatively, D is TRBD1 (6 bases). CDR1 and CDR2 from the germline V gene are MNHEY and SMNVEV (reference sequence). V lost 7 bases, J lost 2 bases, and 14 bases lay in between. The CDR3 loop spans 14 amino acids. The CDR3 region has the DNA TGTGCCAGCAAGACAGCAGGGGCTCAAGAGACCCAGTACTTC. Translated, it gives CASKTAGAQETQYF.

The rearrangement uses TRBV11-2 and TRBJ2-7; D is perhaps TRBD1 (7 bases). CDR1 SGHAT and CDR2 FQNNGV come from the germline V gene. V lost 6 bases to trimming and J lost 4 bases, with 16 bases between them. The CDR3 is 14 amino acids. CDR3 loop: CASRLGGGEYEQYF. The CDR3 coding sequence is TGTGCCAGCAGACTAGGAGGGGGCGAGTACGAGCAGTACTTC. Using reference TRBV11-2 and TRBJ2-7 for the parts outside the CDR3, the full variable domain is EAGVAQSPRYKIIEKRQSVAFWCNPISGHATLYWYQQILGQGPKLLIQFQNNGVVDDSQLPKDRFSAERLKGVDSTLKIQPAKLEDSAVYLCASRLGGGEYEQYFGPGTRLTVT.

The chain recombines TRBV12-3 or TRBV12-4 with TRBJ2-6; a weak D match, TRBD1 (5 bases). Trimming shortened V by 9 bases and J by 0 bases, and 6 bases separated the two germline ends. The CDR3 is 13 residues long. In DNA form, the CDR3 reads TGTGCCAGTGACAGCTCTGGGGCCAACGTCCTGACTTTC. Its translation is CASDSSGANVLTF.

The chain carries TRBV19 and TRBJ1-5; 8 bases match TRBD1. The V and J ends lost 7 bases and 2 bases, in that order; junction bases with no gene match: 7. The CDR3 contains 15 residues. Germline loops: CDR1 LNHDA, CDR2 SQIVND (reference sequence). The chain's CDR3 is CASTRSTGGNQPQHF. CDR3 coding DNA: TGTGCCAGTACCCGGTCGACAGGGGGCAATCAGCCCCAGCATTTT.

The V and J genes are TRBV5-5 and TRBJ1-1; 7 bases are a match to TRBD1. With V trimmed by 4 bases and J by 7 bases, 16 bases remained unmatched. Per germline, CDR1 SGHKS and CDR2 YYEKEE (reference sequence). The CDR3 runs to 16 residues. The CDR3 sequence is CASSDRTGTEISEAFF. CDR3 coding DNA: TGTGCCAGCAGCGATCGCACCGGGACAGAGATAAGTGAAGCTTTCTTT.

The CDR3 is CASSLIASVEAFF. CDR3 in DNA: TGTGCCAGCAGTTTAATAGCGTCCGTCGAGGCTTTCTTT. This sequence joins TRBV28 and TRBJ1-1; D gene ambiguous. Per the germline V gene, CDR1 is MDHEN and CDR2 is SYDVKM. Trimming shortened V by 2 bases and J by 11 bases, and 15 bases separated the two germline ends. The CDR3 is 13 residues long.

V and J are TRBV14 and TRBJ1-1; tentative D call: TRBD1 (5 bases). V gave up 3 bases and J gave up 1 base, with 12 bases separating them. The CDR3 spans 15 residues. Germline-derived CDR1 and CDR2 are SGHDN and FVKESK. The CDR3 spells CASSQRLTANTEAFF. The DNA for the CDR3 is TGTGCCAGCAGCCAGAGGCTGACAGCGAACACTGAAGCTTTCTTT.

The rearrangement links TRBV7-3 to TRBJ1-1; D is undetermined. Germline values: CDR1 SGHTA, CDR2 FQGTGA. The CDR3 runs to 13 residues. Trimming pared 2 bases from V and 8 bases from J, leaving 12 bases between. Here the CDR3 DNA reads TGTGCCAGCAGCTTAGAGGCGTCTAAGGAAGCTTTCTTT. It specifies CASSLEASKEAFF.

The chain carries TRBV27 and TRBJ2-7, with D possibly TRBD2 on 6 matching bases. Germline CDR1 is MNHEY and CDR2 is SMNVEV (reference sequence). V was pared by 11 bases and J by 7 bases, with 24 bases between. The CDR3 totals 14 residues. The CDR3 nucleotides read TGTGCCCGCCGCCCCGACCGGGGCCGGGGGGAGCAGTACTTC. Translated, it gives CARRPDRGRGEQYF.

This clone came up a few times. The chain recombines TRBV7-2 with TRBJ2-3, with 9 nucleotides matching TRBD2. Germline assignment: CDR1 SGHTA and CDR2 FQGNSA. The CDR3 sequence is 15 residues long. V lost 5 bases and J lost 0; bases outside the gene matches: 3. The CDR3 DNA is TGTGCCAGCAGCAAAGGACTAGCGAGCACAGATACGCAGTATTTT. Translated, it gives CASSKGLASTDTQYF.

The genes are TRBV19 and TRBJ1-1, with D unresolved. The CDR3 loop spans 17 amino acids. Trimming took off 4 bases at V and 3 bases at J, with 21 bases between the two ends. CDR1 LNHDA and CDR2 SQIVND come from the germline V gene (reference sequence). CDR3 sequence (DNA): TGTGCCAGTAGTACTTACCAGCCTCCGGGGATGGACACTGAAGCTTTCTTT. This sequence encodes CASSTYQPPGMDTEAFF.

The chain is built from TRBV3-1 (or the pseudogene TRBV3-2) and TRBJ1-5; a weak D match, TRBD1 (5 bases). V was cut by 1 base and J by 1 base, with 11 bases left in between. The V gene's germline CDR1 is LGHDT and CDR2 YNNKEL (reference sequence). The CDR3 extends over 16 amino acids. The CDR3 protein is CASSQGRVGSNQPQHF. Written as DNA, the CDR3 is TGTGCCAGCAGCCAAGGCAGGGTCGGGAGCAATCAGCCCCAGCATTTT.

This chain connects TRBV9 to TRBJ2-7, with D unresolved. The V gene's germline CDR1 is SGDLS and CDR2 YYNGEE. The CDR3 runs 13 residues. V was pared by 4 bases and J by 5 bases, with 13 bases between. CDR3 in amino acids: CASSLEAVDEQYF. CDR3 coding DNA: TGTGCCAGCAGCCTTGAGGCGGTGGACGAGCAGTACTTC.

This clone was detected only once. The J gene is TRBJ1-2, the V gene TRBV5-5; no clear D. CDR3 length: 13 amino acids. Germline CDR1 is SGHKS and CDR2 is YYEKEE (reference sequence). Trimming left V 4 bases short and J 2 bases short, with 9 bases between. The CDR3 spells CASSPDSNYGYTF. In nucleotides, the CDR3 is TGTGCCAGCAGCCCGGACTCGAACTATGGCTACACCTTC.

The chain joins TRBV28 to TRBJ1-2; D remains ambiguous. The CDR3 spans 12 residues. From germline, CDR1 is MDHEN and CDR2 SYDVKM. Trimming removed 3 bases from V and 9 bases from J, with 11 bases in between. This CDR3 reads CASSLSGKSYTF. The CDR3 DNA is TGTGCCAGCAGTTTGTCGGGGAAGAGCTACACCTTC.

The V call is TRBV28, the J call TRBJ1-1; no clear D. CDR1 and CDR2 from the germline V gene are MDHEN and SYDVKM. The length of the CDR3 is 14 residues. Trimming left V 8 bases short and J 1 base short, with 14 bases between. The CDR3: CASLQYGGNTEAFF. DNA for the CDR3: TGTGCCAGCCTCCAATATGGAGGGAACACTGAAGCTTTCTTT. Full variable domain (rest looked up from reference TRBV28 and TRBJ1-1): DVKVTQSSRYLVKRTGEKVFLECVQDMDHENMFWYRQDPGLGLRLIYFSYDVKMKEKGDIPEGYSVSREKKERFSLILESASTNQTSMYLCASLQYGGNTEAFFGQGTRLTVV.

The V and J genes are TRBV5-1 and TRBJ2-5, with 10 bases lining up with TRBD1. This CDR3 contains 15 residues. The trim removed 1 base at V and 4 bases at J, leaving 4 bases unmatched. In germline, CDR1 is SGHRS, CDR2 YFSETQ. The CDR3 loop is CASSLQGTGAETQYF. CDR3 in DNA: TGCGCCAGCAGCTTGCAGGGGACAGGGGCAGAGACCCAGTACTTC. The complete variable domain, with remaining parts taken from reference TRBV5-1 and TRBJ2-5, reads KAGVTQTPRYLIKTRGQQVTLSCSPISGHRSVSWYQQTPGQGLQFLFEYFSETQRNKGNFPGRFSGRQFSNSRSEMNVSTLELGDSALYLCASSLQGTGAETQYFGPGTRLLVL.

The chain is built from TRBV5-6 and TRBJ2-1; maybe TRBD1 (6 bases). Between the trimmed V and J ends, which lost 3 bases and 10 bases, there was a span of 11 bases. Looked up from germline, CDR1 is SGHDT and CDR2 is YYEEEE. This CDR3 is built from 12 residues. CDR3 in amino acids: CASSWTGTEQFF. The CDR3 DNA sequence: TGTGCCAGCAGCTGGACCGGGACAGAGCAGTTCTTC.

The CDR3 DNA is TGTGCCACCAGCAGAGAAGGGGTTGACTATGGCTACACCTTC. Its protein is CATSREGVDYGYTF. The chain combines TRBV15 with TRBJ1-2; TRBD1 might be the D (5 bases). Germline lookup yields CDR1 LNHNV and CDR2 YYDKDF (reference sequence). The ends were cut back, 0 bases at V and 3 bases at J, with 8 bases in the middle. The CDR3 sequence is 14 residues long.

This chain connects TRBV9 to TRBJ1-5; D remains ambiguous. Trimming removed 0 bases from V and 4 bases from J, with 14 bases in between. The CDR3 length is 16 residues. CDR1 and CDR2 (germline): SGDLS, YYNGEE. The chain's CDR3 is CASSVGVGGINQPQHF. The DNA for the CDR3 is TGTGCCAGCAGCGTAGGGGTGGGCGGGATTAATCAGCCCCAGCATTTT.

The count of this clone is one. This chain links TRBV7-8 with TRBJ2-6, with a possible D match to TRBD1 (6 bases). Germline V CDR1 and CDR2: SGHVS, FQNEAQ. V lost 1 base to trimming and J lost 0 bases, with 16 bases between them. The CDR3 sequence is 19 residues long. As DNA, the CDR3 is TGTGCCAGCAGCTTAGTTGTGGAGACAGGCAGCTCTGGGGCCAACGTCCTGACTTTC. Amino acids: CASSLVVETGSSGANVLTF.